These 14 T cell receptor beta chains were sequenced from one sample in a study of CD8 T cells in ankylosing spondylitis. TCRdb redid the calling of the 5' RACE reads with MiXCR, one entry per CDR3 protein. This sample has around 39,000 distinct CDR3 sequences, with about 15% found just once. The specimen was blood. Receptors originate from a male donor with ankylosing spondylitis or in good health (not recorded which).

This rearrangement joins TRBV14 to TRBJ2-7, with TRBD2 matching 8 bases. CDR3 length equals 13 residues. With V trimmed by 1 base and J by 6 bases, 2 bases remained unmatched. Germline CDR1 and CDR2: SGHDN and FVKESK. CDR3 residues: CASSQARGGEQYV. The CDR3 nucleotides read TGTGCCAGCAGCCAAGCCCGGGGGGGCGAGCAGTACGTC.

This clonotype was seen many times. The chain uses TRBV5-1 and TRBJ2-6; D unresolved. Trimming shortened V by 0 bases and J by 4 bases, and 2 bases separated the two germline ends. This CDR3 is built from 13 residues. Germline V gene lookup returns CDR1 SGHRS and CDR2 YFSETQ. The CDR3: CASSLAGANVLTF. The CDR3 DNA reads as TGCGCCAGCAGCTTGGCCGGGGCCAACGTCCTGACTTTC.

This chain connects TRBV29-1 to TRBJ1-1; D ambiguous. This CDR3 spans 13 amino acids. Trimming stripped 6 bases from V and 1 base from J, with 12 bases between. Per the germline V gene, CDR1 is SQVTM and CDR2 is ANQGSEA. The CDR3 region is CSVYSGKNTEAFF. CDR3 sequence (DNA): TGCAGCGTGTACAGTGGGAAGAACACTGAAGCTTTCTTT.

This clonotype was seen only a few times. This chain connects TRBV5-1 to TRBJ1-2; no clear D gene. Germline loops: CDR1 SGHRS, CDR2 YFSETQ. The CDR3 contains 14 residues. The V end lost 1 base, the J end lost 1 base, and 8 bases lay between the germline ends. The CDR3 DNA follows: TGCGCCAGCAGCTTGAGCAGGAATAACTATGGCTACACCTTC. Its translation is CASSLSRNNYGYTF. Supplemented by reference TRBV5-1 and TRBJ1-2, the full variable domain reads KAGVTQTPRYLIKTRGQQVTLSCSPISGHRSVSWYQQTPGQGLQFLFEYFSETQRNKGNFPGRFSGRQFSNSRSEMNVSTLELGDSALYLCASSLSRNNYGYTFGSGTRLTVV.

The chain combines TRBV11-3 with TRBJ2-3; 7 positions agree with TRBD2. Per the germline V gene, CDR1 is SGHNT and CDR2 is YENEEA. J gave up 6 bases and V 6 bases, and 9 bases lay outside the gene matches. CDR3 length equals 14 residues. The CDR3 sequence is CASSRSSGLDTQYF. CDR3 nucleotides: TGTGCCAGCAGTCGTAGTAGCGGGCTTGATACGCAGTATTTT. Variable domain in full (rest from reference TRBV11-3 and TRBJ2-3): EAGVVQSPRYKIIEKKQPVAFWCNPISGHNTLYWYLQNLGQGPELLIRYENEEAVDDSQLPKDRFSAERLKGVDSTLKIQPAELGDSAVYLCASSRSSGLDTQYFGPGTRLTVL.

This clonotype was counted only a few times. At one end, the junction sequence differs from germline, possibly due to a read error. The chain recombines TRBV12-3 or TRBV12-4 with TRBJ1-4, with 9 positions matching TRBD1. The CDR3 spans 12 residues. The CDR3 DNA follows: TGTGCCAGCAGTTTAGGACTACAGGGGGCGGTTTTT. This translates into CASSLGLQGAVF.

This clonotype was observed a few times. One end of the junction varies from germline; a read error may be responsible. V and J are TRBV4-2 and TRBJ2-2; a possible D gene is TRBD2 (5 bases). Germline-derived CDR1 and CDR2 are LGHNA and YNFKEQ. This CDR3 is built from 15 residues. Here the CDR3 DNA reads TGTGCCAGCAGTCAAGATAGGAGGTGGGCCGGGGAGCTGTTTTTT. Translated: CASSQDRRWAGELFF.

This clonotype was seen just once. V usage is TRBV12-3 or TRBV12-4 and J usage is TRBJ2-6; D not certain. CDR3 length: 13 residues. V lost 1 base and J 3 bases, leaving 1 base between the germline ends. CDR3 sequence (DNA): TGTGCCAGCAGTTTAGATGGGGCCAACGTCCTGACTTTC. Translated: CASSLDGANVLTF.

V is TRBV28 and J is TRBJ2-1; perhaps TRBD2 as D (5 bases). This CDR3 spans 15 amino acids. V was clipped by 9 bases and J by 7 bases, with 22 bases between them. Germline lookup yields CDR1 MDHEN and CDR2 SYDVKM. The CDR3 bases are TGTGCCAGTTTTCCCACTATGCGGGTCCAAAATGAGCAGTTCTTC. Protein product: CASFPTMRVQNEQFF.

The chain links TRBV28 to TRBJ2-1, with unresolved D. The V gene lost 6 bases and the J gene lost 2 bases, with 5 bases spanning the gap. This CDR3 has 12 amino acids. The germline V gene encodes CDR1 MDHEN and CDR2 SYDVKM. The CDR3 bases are TGTGCCAGCAGAAGACCCTACAATGAGCAGTTCTTC. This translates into CASRRPYNEQFF. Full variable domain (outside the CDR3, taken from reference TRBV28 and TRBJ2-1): DVKVTQSSRYLVKRTGEKVFLECVQDMDHENMFWYRQDPGLGLRLIYFSYDVKMKEKGDIPEGYSVSREKKERFSLILESASTNQTSMYLCASRRPYNEQFFGPGTRLTVL.

This CDR3 is CASSFGTYGYTF. CDR3 in DNA: TGCGCCAGCAGCTTCGGGACATATGGCTACACCTTC. The chain uses TRBV5-1 and TRBJ1-2, with a tentative D call TRBD1 (6 bases). V was shortened by 2 bases and J by 5 bases, with 7 bases between the two germline ends. Germline V lookup: CDR1 SGHRS, CDR2 YFSETQ. This CDR3 has 12 amino acids.

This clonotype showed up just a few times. The CDR3 DNA sequence: TGTGCCAGCAGTTACTCGATAGAAAAAGAGCAGTACTTC. Its protein product is CASSYSIEKEQYF. The chain employs TRBV6-5 and TRBJ2-7, with D unresolved. Trimming cost V 0 bases and J 7 bases, with 10 bases left between them. Germline CDR1 is MNHEY and CDR2 is SVGAGI. The CDR3 is made up of 13 amino acids.

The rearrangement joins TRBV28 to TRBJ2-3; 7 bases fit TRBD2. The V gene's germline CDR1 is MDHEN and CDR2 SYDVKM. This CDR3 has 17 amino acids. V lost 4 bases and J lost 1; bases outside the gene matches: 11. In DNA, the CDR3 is TGTGCCAGCAGTTCCACGTTCAGACGGGAGGGCACAGATACGCAGTATTTT. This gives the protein CASSSTFRREGTDTQYF.

The CDR3, as DNA: TGCAGCGTTCAGCGGGACTCCTACGAGCAGTACTTC. Protein sequence: CSVQRDSYEQYF. The V call is TRBV29-1, the J call TRBJ2-7; 7 bases are shared with TRBD2. Germline-derived CDR1 and CDR2 are SQVTM and ANQGSEA. CDR3 size: 12 residues. The J segment lost 0 bases and the V segment lost 5 bases, leaving 1 base of the junction unmatched.